This T cell receptor beta chain was captured in a study of cytomegalovirus exposure and HLA in healthy donors. About this clone: Its antigen is undetermined.

Study-wide points: In a later analysis, a genetic analysis reported fewer productive-TCR N-insertions in an Asian-associated ancestry cluster than the cohort average.

Trimming at V came to 5 bases and at J to 4 bases, leaving 7 bases not matched to a gene. CDR1 and CDR2 from the germline V gene are SQVTM and ANQGSEA. CDR3 length: 13 amino acids. In the PCR, 60 Vbeta and 13 Jbeta primers were used. Only in-frame clones appear in the TCRdb table, and some are missing; sequencing was by immunoSEQ multiplex PCR. This sample has about 160,000 clones; about 85% occur once, and the top ten carry approximately 1.2%. This chain joins TRBV29-1 and TRBJ1-1; 7 bases map to TRBD1. The specimen sequenced was PBMCs. This receptor was obtained from a man aged 50-60 years in good health and CMV-seropositive. The CDR3: CSVITGDSTEAFF. CDR3 nucleotides: TGCAGCGTTATCACGGGGGACAGCACTGAAGCTTTCTTT.